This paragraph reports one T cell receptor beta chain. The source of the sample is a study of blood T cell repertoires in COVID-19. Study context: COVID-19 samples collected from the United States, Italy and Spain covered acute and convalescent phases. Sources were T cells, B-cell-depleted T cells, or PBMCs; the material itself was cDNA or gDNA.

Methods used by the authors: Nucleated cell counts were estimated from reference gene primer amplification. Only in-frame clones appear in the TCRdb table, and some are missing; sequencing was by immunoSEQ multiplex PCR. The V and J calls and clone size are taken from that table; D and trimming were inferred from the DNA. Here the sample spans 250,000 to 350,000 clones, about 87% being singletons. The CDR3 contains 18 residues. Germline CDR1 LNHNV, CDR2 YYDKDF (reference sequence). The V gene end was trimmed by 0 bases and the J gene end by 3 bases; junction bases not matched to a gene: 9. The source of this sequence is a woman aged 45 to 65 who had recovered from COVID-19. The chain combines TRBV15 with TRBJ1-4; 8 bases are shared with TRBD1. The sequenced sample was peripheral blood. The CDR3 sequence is CATSRDRGQGPSNEKLFF. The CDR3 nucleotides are TGTGCCACCAGCAGAGATCGAGGACAGGGACCCTCTAATGAAAAACTGTTTTTT.